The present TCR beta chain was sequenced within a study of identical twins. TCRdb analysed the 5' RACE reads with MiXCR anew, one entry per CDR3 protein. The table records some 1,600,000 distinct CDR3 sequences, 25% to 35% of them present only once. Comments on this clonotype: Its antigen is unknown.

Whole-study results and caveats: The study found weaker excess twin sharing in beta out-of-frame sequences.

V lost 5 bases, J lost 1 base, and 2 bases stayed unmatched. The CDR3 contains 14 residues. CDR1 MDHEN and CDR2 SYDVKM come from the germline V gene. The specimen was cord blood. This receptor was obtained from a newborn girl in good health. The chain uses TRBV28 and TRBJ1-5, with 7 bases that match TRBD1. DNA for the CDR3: TGTGCCAGCAGTATGGGACAGAGCAATCAGCCCCAGCATTTT. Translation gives CASSMGQSNQPQHF.